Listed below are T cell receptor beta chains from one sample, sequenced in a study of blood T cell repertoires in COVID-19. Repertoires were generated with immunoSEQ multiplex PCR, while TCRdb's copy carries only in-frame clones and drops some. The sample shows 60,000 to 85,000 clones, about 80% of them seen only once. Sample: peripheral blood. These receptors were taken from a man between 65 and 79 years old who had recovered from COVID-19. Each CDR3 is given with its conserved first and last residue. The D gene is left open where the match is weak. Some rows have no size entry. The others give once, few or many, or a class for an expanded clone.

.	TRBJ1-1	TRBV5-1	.	TGCGCCAGCAGCTTGCGCCCGGGGGGCATGAACACTGAAGCTTTCTTT	CASSLRPGGMNTEAFF
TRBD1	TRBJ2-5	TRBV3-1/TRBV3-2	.	TGTGCCAGCAGCCGGGACAGGGGGTTGGGTAACCAAGAGACCCAGTACTTC	CASSRDRGLGNQETQYF
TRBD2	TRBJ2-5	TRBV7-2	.	TGTGCCAGCAGCTTAAGCAGCGGGGGGTTTCAAGAGACCCAGTACTTC	CASSLSSGGFQETQYF
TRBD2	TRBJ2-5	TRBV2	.	TGTGCCAGCGGGACTTCGGGCGGGAGGGGACGAGAGACCCAGTACTTC	CASGTSGGRGRETQYF
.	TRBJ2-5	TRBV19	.	TGTGCCAGTAGTACCTATAAATTACAGGGATCGGAGACCCAGTACTTC	CASSTYKLQGSETQYF
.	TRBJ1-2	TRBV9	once	TGTGCCAGCAGCGCCACGGCGGACAGACTAAACTATGGCTACACCTTC	CASSATADRLNYGYTF
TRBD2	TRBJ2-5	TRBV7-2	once	TGTGCCAGCAGCCTCGTTAGCGGGAGCGGCGAGACCCAGTACTTC	CASSLVSGSGETQYF
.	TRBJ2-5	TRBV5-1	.	TGCGCCAGCAGCTTTGGCGGGGAGACGGAGACCCAGTACTTC	CASSFGGETETQYF
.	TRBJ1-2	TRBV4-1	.	TGCGCCAGCAGCCAAGGCGGGAACATCTATGGCTACACCTTC	CASSQGGNIYGYTF
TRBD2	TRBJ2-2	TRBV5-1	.	TGCGCCAGCAAGGCGGGAGGCAACACCGGGGAGCTGTTTTTT	CASKAGGNTGELFF
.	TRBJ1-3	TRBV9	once	TGTGCCAGCAGCGTAGCAAGCAGGCCTCTGGAAGGAAACACCATATATTTT	CASSVASRPLEGNTIYF
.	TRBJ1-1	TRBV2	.	TGTGCCAGCAGTGACAGGTCGGGAGCTGTAGGAGCTTTCTTT	CASSDRSGAVGAFF
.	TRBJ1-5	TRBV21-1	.	TGTGCCAGCAGCAAACAACAGGGGGGTGGCCAGCCCCAGCATTTT	CASSKQQGGGQPQHF
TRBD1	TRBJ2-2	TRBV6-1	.	TGTGCCAGCAGTGAGGGACAGGGAGTATTCACCGGGGAGCTGTTTTTT	CASSEGQGVFTGELFF
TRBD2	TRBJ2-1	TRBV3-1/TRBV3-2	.	TGTGCCAGCAGCCAGCAGCGGGAGGCTGAGCAGTTCTTC	CASSQQREAEQFF
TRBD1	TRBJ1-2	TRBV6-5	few	TGTGCCAGCAGTTCAGGGGGCGACACTTATGGCTACACCTTC	CASSSGGDTYGYTF
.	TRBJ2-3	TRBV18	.	TGTGCCAGCTCACCTTCTAGCGAGCGCACAGATACGCAGTATTTT	CASSPSSERTDTQYF
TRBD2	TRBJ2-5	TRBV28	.	TGTGCCAGCAGTCCCCCTAGCGGGGCCCAAGAGACCCAGTACTTC	CASSPPSGAQETQYF
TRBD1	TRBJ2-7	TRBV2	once	TGTGCCAGCAGTGATGACAGGGGGGGGACCTACGAGCAGTACTTC	CASSDDRGGTYEQYF
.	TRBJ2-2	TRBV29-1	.	TGCAGCGTCGAGATATGGGGGCCATTAAACACCGGGGAGCTGTTTTTT	CSVEIWGPLNTGELFF
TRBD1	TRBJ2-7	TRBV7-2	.	TGTGCCAGCAGCGGAGGGGACAGGAGGTCCTACGAGCAGTACTTC	CASSGGDRRSYEQYF